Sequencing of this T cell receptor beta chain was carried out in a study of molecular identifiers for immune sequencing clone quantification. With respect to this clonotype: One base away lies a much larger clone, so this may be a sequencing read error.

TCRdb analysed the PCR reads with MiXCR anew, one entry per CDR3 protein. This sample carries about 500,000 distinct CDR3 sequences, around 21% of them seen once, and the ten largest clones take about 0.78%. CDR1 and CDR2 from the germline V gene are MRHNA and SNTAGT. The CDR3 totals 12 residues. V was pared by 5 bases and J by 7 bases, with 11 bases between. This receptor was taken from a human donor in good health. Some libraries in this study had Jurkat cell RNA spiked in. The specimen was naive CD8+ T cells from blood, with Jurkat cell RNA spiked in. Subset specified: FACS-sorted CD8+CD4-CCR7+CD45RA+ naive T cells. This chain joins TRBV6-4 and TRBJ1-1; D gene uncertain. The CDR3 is CASSSDGDEAFF. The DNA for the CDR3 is TGTGCCAGCAGTTCCGATGGGGATGAAGCTTTCTTT.